Listed below are T cell receptor beta chains from one sample, sequenced in a study of human T cells and chemical hapten exposure. Each CDR3 protein gets one entry after TCRdb re-called the RACE reads with MiXCR. The sample consists of about 400,000 distinct CDR3 sequences, about 6.9% of them appearing once. Sequenced here: whole blood, sampled in connection with sensitization to the hapten diphenylcyclopropenone (DPC). All receptors derive from a woman aged 18-29 years with alopecia areata. Some clones in this sample may be carry-over from other donors' samples. Each CDR3 is given with its conserved first and last residue. The D gene is left open where the match is weak. Size tells how often a clone was seen (once, few, many) or the class of an expanded clone, and some rows leave it out.

clone_size j_call d_call v_call cdr3_aa cdr3_nt
many TRBJ1-1 NA TRBV18 CASSPPEGRAEAFF TGTGCCAGCTCACCACCGGAGGGAAGGGCTGAAGCTTTCTTT
NA TRBJ1-2 NA TRBV2 CASAWGPADYGYTF TGTGCCAGCGCGTGGGGGCCGGCTGACTATGGCTACACCTTC
few TRBJ1-5 NA TRBV4-1 CASSQVGPSANQPQHF TGCGCCAGCAGCCAAGTAGGACCATCAGCGAATCAGCCCCAGCATTTT
few TRBJ1-1 TRBD1 TRBV5-1 CASSWGQGGNTEAFF TGCGCCAGCAGCTGGGGACAGGGCGGGAACACTGAAGCTTTCTTT
few TRBJ2-3 NA TRBV7-2 CASSLIGRADTQYF TGTGCCAGCAGCTTGATTGGAAGAGCCGATACGCAGTATTTT
NA TRBJ2-2 NA TRBV4-1 CASSRDRKTGELFF TGCGCCAGCAGCCGGGACCGAAAAACCGGGGAGCTGTTTTTT
many TRBJ1-6 TRBD1 TRBV6-5 CASSRTGWVSPLHF TGTGCCAGCAGCAGGACAGGGTGGGTTTCACCCCTCCACTTT
few TRBJ2-3 NA TRBV12-3/TRBV12-4 CASSGVSGTTDTQYF TGTGCCAGCTCCGGTGTATCGGGGACCACAGATACGCAGTATTTT
many TRBJ1-1 NA TRBV7-2 CASSNDRSNTEAFF TGTGCCAGCAGCAACGACAGGTCGAACACTGAAGCTTTCTTT
NA TRBJ2-1 NA TRBV5-1 CASSLGSGSYNEQFF TGCGCCAGCAGCTTGGGTTCGGGGTCCTACAATGAGCAGTTCTTC
few TRBJ2-4 TRBD1 TRBV2 CASGRDRGPENIQYF TGTGCCAGCGGTCGGGACAGGGGGCCCGAAAACATTCAGTACTTC
few TRBJ1-4 TRBD1 TRBV2 CASSEALTGGNEKLFF TGTGCCAGCAGTGAAGCCCTCACAGGGGGTAATGAAAAACTGTTTTTT
NA TRBJ2-1 TRBD2 TRBV12-3/TRBV12-4 CASSLRRGGGEQFF TGTGCCAGCAGTTTACGACGGGGGGGCGGTGAGCAGTTCTTC
many TRBJ1-3 NA TRBV6-5 CASSYSREAGNTIYF TGTGCCAGCAGTTACTCAAGGGAGGCTGGAAACACCATATATTTT
NA TRBJ1-1 NA TRBV3-1 CASSQELGSRRDVF TGTGCCAGCAGCCAAGAGTTGGGGTCTCGGAGGGACGTCTTT
NA TRBJ2-1 NA TRBV6-2/TRBV6-3 CASSRRGGYNEQFF TGTGCCAGCAGCCGAAGAGGAGGATACAATGAGCAGTTCTTC
medium-sized TRBJ1-4 TRBD1 TRBV24-1 CATSGLGPGQGHEKLFF TGTGCCACCAGTGGTCTGGGGCCGGGACAGGGGCATGAAAAACTGTTTTTT
NA TRBJ1-1 NA TRBV5-1 CASSLATAVNTEAFF TGCGCCAGCAGCTTGGCGACAGCCGTTAACACTGAAGCTTTCTTT
many TRBJ1-1 NA TRBV6-2/TRBV6-3 CASSPRQSSEAFF TGTGCCAGCAGTCCACGACAGAGCAGTGAAGCTTTCTTT
few TRBJ1-5 NA TRBV12-3/TRBV12-4 CASLRGGQPQHF TGTGCCAGCCTAAGGGGGGGTCAGCCCCAGCATTTT
NA TRBJ2-3 NA TRBV4-3 CASSQDHYGSDLQQYF TGCGCCAGCAGCCAAGATCACTACGGATCGGACCTCCAGCAGTATTTT
many TRBJ1-1 NA TRBV7-2 CASSLEKGNTEAFF TGTGCCAGCAGCTTAGAGAAGGGGAACACTGAAGCTTTCTTT
NA TRBJ2-3 NA TRBV6-2/TRBV6-3 CASSYDERTDTQYF TGTGCCAGCAGTTACGACGAACGCACAGATACGCAGTATTTT
many TRBJ1-1 TRBD1 TRBV6-1 CASRGSGTGLMMNTEAFF TGTGCCAGCAGGGGTTCCGGGACAGGGCTTATGATGAACACTGAAGCTTTCTTT
NA TRBJ1-5 NA TRBV4-2 CASSQDHNVGQPQHF TGTGCCAGCAGCCAAGATCACAATGTCGGTCAGCCCCAGCATTTT
NA TRBJ2-4 NA TRBV12-3/TRBV12-4 CASSLGVGTRDIQYF TGTGCCAGCAGTTTAGGAGTGGGTACGAGGGACATTCAGTACTTC
many TRBJ1-4 NA TRBV5-5 CASSPGAGDEKLFF TGTGCCAGCAGCCCCGGGGCAGGGGATGAAAAACTGTTTTTT
NA TRBJ1-3 NA TRBV7-2 CASRKGRDGNTIYF TGTGCCAGCAGAAAGGGACGGGACGGAAACACCATATATTTT